This paragraph reports one T cell receptor beta chain. Its antigen remains unknown. The CDR3 covers 17 residues. This sample stems from a study of cytomegalovirus exposure and HLA in healthy donors. PCR primers comprised 60 Vbeta and 13 Jbeta primers. Assay used: immunoSEQ multiplex PCR; TCRdb lists only in-frame clones, some missing. The sample includes about 270,000 clones, more than 55% of them seen just once. Study-wide results and limits: Reportedly, TCR beta sequences accurately predicted HLA-A and HLA-B alleles in most subjects. Most TCRs appeared rarely, but some public TCRs recurred in many donors. In a later analysis, the majority of CMV-associated beta chains seemingly showed HLA restriction. In an earlier analysis, about 90% or about 30%: the productive usage of most TCR beta V segments.

The chain links TRBV21-1 to TRBJ1-4; TRBD1 is the table's D call, not checked against the DNA. TRBV21-1 is a pseudogene. The receptor comes from a female donor in good health and CMV-seronegative. Sample: PBMCs. The CDR3: CASSKVRAGLVDEKLFF. For the CDR3, the DNA is TGTGCCAGCAGCAAAGTTCGGGCAGGGTTAGTAGACGAAAAACTGTTTTTT.